Listed below are T cell receptor beta chains from one sample, sequenced in a study of blood T cell repertoires in COVID-19. Produced via immunoSEQ multiplex PCR; TCRdb's table is partial and in-frame only. Among approximately 230,000 clones listed, roughly 85% were seen once. Source material: peripheral blood. Receptor source: a man aged 18 to 29 with active or convalescent COVID-19. Each CDR3 is given with its conserved first and last residue. A D gene is named only where the DNA matches it firmly. Rows give clone size only sometimes, using once, few, many, or a class for an expanded clone.

abundance: -
j_gene: TRBJ1-2
v_gene: TRBV10-3
d_gene: -
CDR3aa: CAISGDGGDGPYGYTF
CDR3nt: TGTGCCATCAGTGGCGACGGAGGAGACGGTCCCTATGGCTACACCTTC

abundance: -
j_gene: TRBJ2-1
v_gene: TRBV3-1/TRBV3-2
d_gene: TRBD2
CDR3aa: CASSDTSGRAAGEQFF
CDR3nt: TGTGCCAGCAGCGATACTAGCGGGAGGGCCGCGGGTGAGCAGTTCTTC

abundance: once
j_gene: TRBJ1-1
v_gene: TRBV5-4
d_gene: TRBD1
CDR3aa: CASSSSGTGGTEAFF
CDR3nt: TGTGCCAGCAGCTCCTCCGGGACAGGGGGCACTGAAGCTTTCTTT

abundance: -
j_gene: TRBJ2-2
v_gene: TRBV28
d_gene: TRBD1
CDR3aa: CASSHPGQGTGELFF
CDR3nt: TGTGCCAGCAGTCATCCGGGACAGGGCACCGGGGAGCTGTTTTTT

abundance: -
j_gene: TRBJ2-2
v_gene: TRBV6-4
d_gene: TRBD2
CDR3aa: CASSRLAGDNTGELFF
CDR3nt: TGTGCCAGCAGTAGGCTAGCGGGAGACAACACCGGGGAGCTGTTTTTT

abundance: -
j_gene: TRBJ2-1
v_gene: TRBV9
d_gene: -
CDR3aa: CASSVDPRVQGNEQFF
CDR3nt: TGTGCCAGCAGCGTAGACCCCCGGGTTCAGGGCAATGAGCAGTTCTTC

abundance: -
j_gene: TRBJ2-5
v_gene: TRBV4-2
d_gene: -
CDR3aa: CASSQETYRKETQYF
CDR3nt: TGTGCCAGCAGCCAAGAGACTTATCGAAAAGAGACCCAGTACTTC

abundance: -
j_gene: TRBJ2-3
v_gene: TRBV4-3
d_gene: -
CDR3aa: CASSQDLAWGRGRDTQYF
CDR3nt: TGCGCCAGCAGCCAAGATCTCGCTTGGGGTAGGGGCCGGGATACGCAGTATTTT

abundance: -
j_gene: TRBJ2-5
v_gene: TRBV9
d_gene: -
CDR3aa: CASSATGGGAGETQYF
CDR3nt: TGTGCCAGCAGCGCGACAGGAGGGGGGGCAGGAGAGACCCAGTACTTC

abundance: -
j_gene: TRBJ1-1
v_gene: TRBV10-3
d_gene: TRBD1
CDR3aa: CAISGQGANTEAFF
CDR3nt: TGTGCCATCAGTGGTCAGGGGGCAAACACTGAAGCTTTCTTT

abundance: -
j_gene: TRBJ2-1
v_gene: TRBV5-1
d_gene: TRBD2
CDR3aa: CASSLVTSGYNEQFF
CDR3nt: TGCGCCAGCAGCTTGGTCACTAGCGGTTACAATGAGCAGTTCTTC

abundance: -
j_gene: TRBJ1-1
v_gene: TRBV29-1
d_gene: -
CDR3aa: CSVEVGGEGTEAFF
CDR3nt: TGCAGCGTTGAAGTAGGGGGTGAGGGTACTGAAGCTTTCTTT

abundance: once
j_gene: TRBJ1-1
v_gene: TRBV9
d_gene: TRBD1
CDR3aa: CASSVSGQGADTEAFF
CDR3nt: TGTGCCAGCAGCGTCTCGGGACAGGGGGCGGACACTGAAGCTTTCTTT

abundance: -
j_gene: TRBJ1-2
v_gene: TRBV27
d_gene: -
CDR3aa: CASSFHRDNYGYTF
CDR3nt: TGTGCCAGTAGTTTCCACAGGGATAACTATGGCTACACCTTC

abundance: -
j_gene: TRBJ1-2
v_gene: TRBV3-1/TRBV3-2
d_gene: TRBD1
CDR3aa: CASSQVQGAGVGGYTF
CDR3nt: TGTGCCAGCAGCCAAGTTCAGGGGGCAGGGGTTGGTGGCTACACCTTC

abundance: -
j_gene: TRBJ1-2
v_gene: TRBV27
d_gene: -
CDR3aa: CASSTNGGGYTF
CDR3nt: TGTGCCAGCAGTACCAACGGCGGTGGCTACACCTTC

abundance: -
j_gene: TRBJ1-4
v_gene: TRBV19
d_gene: TRBD1
CDR3aa: CASSPRPGTGETNEKLFF
CDR3nt: TGTGCCAGTAGTCCGCGTCCCGGGACAGGGGAAACTAATGAAAAACTGTTTTTT

abundance: -
j_gene: TRBJ2-1
v_gene: TRBV7-9
d_gene: -
CDR3aa: CASSGEPYNEQFF
CDR3nt: TGTGCCAGCAGCGGAGAACCCTACAATGAGCAGTTCTTC

abundance: -
j_gene: TRBJ2-1
v_gene: TRBV27
d_gene: TRBD1
CDR3aa: CASSSPLPGQGASGSYNEQFF
CDR3nt: TGTGCCAGCAGTTCGCCGCTACCGGGACAGGGGGCCTCCGGCTCCTACAATGAGCAGTTCTTC

abundance: -
j_gene: TRBJ2-1
v_gene: TRBV28
d_gene: TRBD2
CDR3aa: CASSLQIAGGYEQFF
CDR3nt: TGTGCCAGCAGCCTTCAGATAGCGGGAGGCTATGAGCAGTTCTTC

abundance: -
j_gene: TRBJ1-1
v_gene: TRBV4-1
d_gene: -
CDR3aa: CASSHPGMGRAEAFF
CDR3nt: TGCGCCAGCAGCCATCCCGGGATGGGGAGGGCTGAAGCTTTCTTT

abundance: few
j_gene: TRBJ1-2
v_gene: TRBV28
d_gene: -
CDR3aa: CASSLDSLIEGYTF
CDR3nt: TGTGCCAGCAGTTTGGACAGCCTTATTGAAGGCTACACCTTC

abundance: many
j_gene: TRBJ1-5
v_gene: TRBV15
d_gene: -
CDR3aa: CATSRDASNQPQHF
CDR3nt: TGTGCCACCAGCAGAGATGCGTCAAATCAGCCCCAGCATTTT

abundance: -
j_gene: TRBJ2-5
v_gene: TRBV5-1
d_gene: TRBD1
CDR3aa: CASSLGTGVEETQYF
CDR3nt: TGCGCCAGCAGTTTGGGGACAGGGGTGGAAGAGACCCAGTACTTC

abundance: -
j_gene: TRBJ2-7
v_gene: TRBV11-2
d_gene: -
CDR3aa: CASSRGSEQYF
CDR3nt: TGTGCCAGCAGCCGGGGTTCAGAGCAGTACTTC

abundance: -
j_gene: TRBJ2-1
v_gene: TRBV28
d_gene: TRBD2
CDR3aa: CASSLIGPPGGEQFF
CDR3nt: TGTGCCAGCAGTTTGATTGGGCCGCCGGGAGGTGAGCAGTTCTTC

abundance: -
j_gene: TRBJ1-2
v_gene: TRBV5-1
d_gene: TRBD1
CDR3aa: CASSELTGGDGYTF
CDR3nt: TGCGCCAGCAGCGAACTGACAGGGGGCGATGGCTACACCTTC

abundance: -
j_gene: TRBJ2-1
v_gene: TRBV28
d_gene: -
CDR3aa: CASSTGPNEQFF
CDR3nt: TGTGCCAGCAGTACAGGCCCCAATGAGCAGTTCTTC

abundance: -
j_gene: TRBJ1-5
v_gene: TRBV6-1
d_gene: TRBD1
CDR3aa: CASSESRGLSQPQHF
CDR3nt: TGTGCCAGCAGTGAAAGTAGGGGGCTGAGTCAGCCCCAGCATTTT

abundance: -
j_gene: TRBJ2-7
v_gene: TRBV29-1
d_gene: TRBD2
CDR3aa: CSVSSGSNEQYF
CDR3nt: TGCAGCGTTTCTAGCGGGAGTAACGAGCAGTACTTC

abundance: -
j_gene: TRBJ1-5
v_gene: TRBV2
d_gene: -
CDR3aa: CASSEGRVVQPQHF
CDR3nt: TGTGCCAGCAGTGAAGGCAGGGTTGTTCAGCCCCAGCATTTT

abundance: -
j_gene: TRBJ1-1
v_gene: TRBV7-9
d_gene: TRBD1
CDR3aa: CASSLQGTVGRAEAFF
CDR3nt: TGTGCCAGCAGCTTACAAGGGACAGTCGGGAGGGCTGAAGCTTTCTTT

abundance: few
j_gene: TRBJ1-5
v_gene: TRBV4-3
d_gene: -
CDR3aa: CASSQEPGQPQHF
CDR3nt: TGCGCCAGCAGCCAAGAACCGGGGCAGCCCCAGCATTTT

abundance: -
j_gene: TRBJ2-7
v_gene: TRBV2
d_gene: TRBD1
CDR3aa: CASSVPGQGSHEQYF
CDR3nt: TGTGCCAGCAGTGTCCCGGGACAGGGGTCCCACGAGCAGTACTTC

abundance: -
j_gene: TRBJ1-2
v_gene: TRBV28
d_gene: TRBD1
CDR3aa: CASSYPAPTGASYGYTF
CDR3nt: TGTGCCAGCAGTTACCCCGCCCCGACAGGGGCCTCATATGGCTACACCTTC

abundance: -
j_gene: TRBJ1-1
v_gene: TRBV4-1
d_gene: -
CDR3aa: CASSQEWQTNTEAFF
CDR3nt: TGCGCCAGCAGCCAAGAGTGGCAGACTAACACTGAAGCTTTCTTT

abundance: -
j_gene: TRBJ1-4
v_gene: TRBV7-8
d_gene: -
CDR3aa: CASSSGTFSGEKLFF
CDR3nt: TGTGCCAGCAGCTCTGGGACTTTTTCGGGGGAAAAACTGTTTTTT

abundance: -
j_gene: TRBJ2-7
v_gene: TRBV6-2/TRBV6-3
d_gene: -
CDR3aa: CASSPAYEQYF
CDR3nt: TGTGCCAGCAGTCCCGCCTACGAGCAGTACTTC

abundance: -
j_gene: TRBJ1-1
v_gene: TRBV28
d_gene: -
CDR3aa: CASSLWQGASTTEAFF
CDR3nt: TGTGCCAGCAGTTTATGGCAGGGCGCGTCAACCACTGAAGCTTTCTTT

abundance: once
j_gene: TRBJ1-4
v_gene: TRBV29-1
d_gene: -
CDR3aa: CSVGRGSEKLFF
CDR3nt: TGCAGCGTTGGGAGGGGTAGTGAAAAACTGTTTTTT

abundance: once
j_gene: TRBJ1-1
v_gene: TRBV11-2
d_gene: -
CDR3aa: CASSSLETEAFF
CDR3nt: TGTGCCAGCAGCTCCTTAGAGACTGAAGCTTTCTTT

abundance: -
j_gene: TRBJ1-2
v_gene: TRBV6-5
d_gene: TRBD1
CDR3aa: CATLSGQGADGYTF
CDR3nt: TGTGCCACCCTATCGGGGCAGGGGGCTGATGGCTACACCTTC

abundance: -
j_gene: TRBJ1-2
v_gene: TRBV9
d_gene: TRBD1
CDR3aa: CASSDYRGQGYTF
CDR3nt: TGTGCCAGCAGCGATTACAGGGGGCAAGGCTACACCTTC

abundance: once
j_gene: TRBJ2-3
v_gene: TRBV5-5
d_gene: -
CDR3aa: CASSQDWSTDTQYF
CDR3nt: TGTGCCAGCAGCCAGGACTGGAGCACAGATACGCAGTATTTT

abundance: -
j_gene: TRBJ2-5
v_gene: TRBV5-8
d_gene: TRBD1
CDR3aa: CASSLKDRRETQYF
CDR3nt: TGTGCCAGCAGCTTAAAGGACAGGAGGGAGACCCAGTACTTC

abundance: few
j_gene: TRBJ2-3
v_gene: TRBV27
d_gene: -
CDR3aa: CASSSLLDTQYF
CDR3nt: TGTGCCAGCAGTTCTCTCTTGGATACGCAGTATTTT